This T cell receptor (beta chain) emerged from a study of shared clonotypes between healthy human individuals. Overall study findings and caveats: Naive subsets tended to show greater estimated richness than memory subsets. Sample collection involved blood only; tissue repertoires are likely different.

Recent vaccinations or acute infections were absent in the healthy HIV-negative adult donors. Original processing notes: Filtering of immunoSEQ junctional sequences could not match full-length read filtering. TCRdb's table, derived via immunoSEQ multiplex PCR, lists solely in-frame clones and lacks some. The V and J calls and the clone size are those of that table, but D and trimming were determined from the DNA. The sample shows about 1.5 million clones, approximately 96% of them seen only once. V shed 4 bases and J 1 base; nucleotides not matched to a gene: 14. CDR3 length: 18 residues. Germline CDR1 is SGHRS and CDR2 is YFSETQ. Comment on this clone: The antigen remains undetermined.

The sequence came from a man aged 25-40 years in good health. The sequenced sample was naive CD4+ T cells sorted from blood. As to subset: CD45RA+ positively selected. The chain uses TRBV5-1 and TRBJ1-2, with 9 nucleotides matching TRBD1. CDR3 residues: CASSREGTGGERNYGYTF. The CDR3 region has the DNA TGCGCCAGCAGCCGCGAAGGTACAGGGGGCGAGCGTAACTATGGCTACACCTTC. Full variable domain (missing parts from reference TRBV5-1 and TRBJ1-2): KAGVTQTPRYLIKTRGQQVTLSCSPISGHRSVSWYQQTPGQGLQFLFEYFSETQRNKGNFPGRFSGRQFSNSRSEMNVSTLELGDSALYLCASSREGTGGERNYGYTFGSGTRLTVV.